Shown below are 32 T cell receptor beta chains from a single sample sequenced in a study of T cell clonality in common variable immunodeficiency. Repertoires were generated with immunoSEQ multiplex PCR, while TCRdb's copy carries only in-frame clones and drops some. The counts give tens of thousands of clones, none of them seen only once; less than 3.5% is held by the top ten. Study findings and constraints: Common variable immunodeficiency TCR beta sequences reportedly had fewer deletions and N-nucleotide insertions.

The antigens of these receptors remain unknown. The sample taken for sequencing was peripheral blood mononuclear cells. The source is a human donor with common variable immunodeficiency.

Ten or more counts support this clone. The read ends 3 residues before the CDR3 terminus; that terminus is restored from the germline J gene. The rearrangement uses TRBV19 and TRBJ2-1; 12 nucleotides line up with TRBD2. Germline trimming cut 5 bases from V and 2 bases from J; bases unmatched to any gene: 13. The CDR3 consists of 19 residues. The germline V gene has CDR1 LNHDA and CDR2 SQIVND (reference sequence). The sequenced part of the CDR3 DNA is TGTGCCAGTAGTTGGGGGAGTGCTAGCGGGAGGGCAGCCTACAATGAG. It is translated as CASSWGSASGRAAYNE. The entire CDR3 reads CASSWGSASGRAAYNEQFF.

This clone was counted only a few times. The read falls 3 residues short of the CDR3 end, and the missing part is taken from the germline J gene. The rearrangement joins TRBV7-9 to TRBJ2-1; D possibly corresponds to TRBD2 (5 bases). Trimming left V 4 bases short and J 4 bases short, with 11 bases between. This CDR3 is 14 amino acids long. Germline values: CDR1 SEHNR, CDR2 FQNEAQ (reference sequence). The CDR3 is CASSSLLVYNEQFF. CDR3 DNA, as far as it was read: TGTGCCAGCAGCTCGTTACTAGTTTACAATGAG.

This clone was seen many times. The CDR3 sequence: CAWSTGQGWAYGYTF. CDR3 bases read: TGTGCCTGGAGCACGGGACAGGGGTGGGCCTATGGC. This sequence joins TRBV30 and TRBJ1-2, with 10 bases aligning to TRBD1. The sequenced fragment ends 3 residues before the CDR3 boundary, so the rest is inferred from the germline J gene. CDR3 size: 15 residues. The junction had 8 bases not matched to a gene; V was cut back by 3 bases and J by 4 bases. Germline V gene data show CDR1 as GTSNPN and CDR2 as SVGIG (reference sequence).

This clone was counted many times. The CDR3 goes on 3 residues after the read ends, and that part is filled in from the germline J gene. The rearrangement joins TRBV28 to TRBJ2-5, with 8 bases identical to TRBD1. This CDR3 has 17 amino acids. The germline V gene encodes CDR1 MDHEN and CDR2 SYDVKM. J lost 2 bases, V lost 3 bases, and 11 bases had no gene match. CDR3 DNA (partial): TGTGCCAGCAGTTTCTCACCCCTCCGGGACAGGCAAGAGACC. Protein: CASSFSPLRDRQET. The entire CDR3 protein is CASSFSPLRDRQETQYF.

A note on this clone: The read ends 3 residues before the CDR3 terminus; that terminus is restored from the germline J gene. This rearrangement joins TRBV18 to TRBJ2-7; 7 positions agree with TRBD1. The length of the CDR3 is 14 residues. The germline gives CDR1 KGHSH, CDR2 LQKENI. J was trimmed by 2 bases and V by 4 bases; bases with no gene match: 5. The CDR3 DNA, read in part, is TGTGCCAGCTCACGGGGACAGAGAACCTACGAG. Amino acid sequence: CASSRGQRTYE. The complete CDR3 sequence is CASSRGQRTYEQYF. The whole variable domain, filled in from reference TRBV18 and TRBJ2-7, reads NAGVMQNPRHLVRRRGQEARLRCSPMKGHSHVYWYRQLPEEGLKFMVYLQKENIIDESGMPKERFSAEFPKEGPSILRIQQVVRGDSAAYFCASSRGQRTYEQYFGPGTRLTVT.

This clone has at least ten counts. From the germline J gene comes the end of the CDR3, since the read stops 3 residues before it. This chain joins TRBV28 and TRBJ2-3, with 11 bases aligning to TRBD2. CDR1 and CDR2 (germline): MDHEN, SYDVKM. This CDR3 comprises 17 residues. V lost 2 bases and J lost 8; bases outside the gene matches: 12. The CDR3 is CASSLPWTSGREGTQYF. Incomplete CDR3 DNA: TGTGCCAGCAGTTTACCTTGGACTAGCGGGCGGGAGGGTACG. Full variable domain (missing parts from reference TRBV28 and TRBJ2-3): DVKVTQSSRYLVKRTGEKVFLECVQDMDHENMFWYRQDPGLGLRLIYFSYDVKMKEKGDIPEGYSVSREKKERFSLILESASTNQTSMYLCASSLPWTSGREGTQYFGPGTRLTVL.

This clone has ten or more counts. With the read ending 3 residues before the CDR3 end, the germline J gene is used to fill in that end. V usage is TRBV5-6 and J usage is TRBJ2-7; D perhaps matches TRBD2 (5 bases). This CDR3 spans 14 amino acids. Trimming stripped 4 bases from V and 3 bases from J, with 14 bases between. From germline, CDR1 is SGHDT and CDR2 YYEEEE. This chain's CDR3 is CASSESGRIYEQYF. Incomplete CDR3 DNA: TGTGCCAGCAGCGAAAGCGGACGGATCTACGAG.

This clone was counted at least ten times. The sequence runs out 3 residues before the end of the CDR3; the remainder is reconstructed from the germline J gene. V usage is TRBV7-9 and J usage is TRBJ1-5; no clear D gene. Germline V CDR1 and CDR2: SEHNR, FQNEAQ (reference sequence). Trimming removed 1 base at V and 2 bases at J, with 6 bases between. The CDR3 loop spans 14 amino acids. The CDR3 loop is CASSLGPGNQPQHF. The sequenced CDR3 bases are TGTGCCAGCAGCTTAGGGCCCGGCAATCAGCCC.

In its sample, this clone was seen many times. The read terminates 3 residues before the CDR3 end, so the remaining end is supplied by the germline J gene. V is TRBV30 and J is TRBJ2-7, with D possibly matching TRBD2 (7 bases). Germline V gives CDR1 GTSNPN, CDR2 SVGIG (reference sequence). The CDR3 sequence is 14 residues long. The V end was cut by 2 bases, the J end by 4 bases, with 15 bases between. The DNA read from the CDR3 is TGTGCCTGGAGTCTTCGGGGGGCCGAGTACGAG. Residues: CAWSLRGAEYE. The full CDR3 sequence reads CAWSLRGAEYEQYF.

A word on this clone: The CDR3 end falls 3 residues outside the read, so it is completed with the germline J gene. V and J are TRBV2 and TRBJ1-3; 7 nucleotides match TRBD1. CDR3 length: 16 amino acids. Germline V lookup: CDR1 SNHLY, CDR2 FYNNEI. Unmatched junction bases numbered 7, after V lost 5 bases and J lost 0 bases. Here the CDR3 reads CASSFRTGYSGNTIYF. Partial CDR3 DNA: TGTGCCAGCAGTTTCAGGACAGGATACTCTGGAAACACC.

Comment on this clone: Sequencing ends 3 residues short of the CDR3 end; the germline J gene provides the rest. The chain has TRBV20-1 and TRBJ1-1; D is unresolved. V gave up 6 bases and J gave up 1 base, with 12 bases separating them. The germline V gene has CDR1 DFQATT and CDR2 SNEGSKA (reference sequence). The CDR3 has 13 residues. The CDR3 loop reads CSATPEGNTEAFF. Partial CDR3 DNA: TGCAGTGCCACACCCGAAGGGAACACTGAA.

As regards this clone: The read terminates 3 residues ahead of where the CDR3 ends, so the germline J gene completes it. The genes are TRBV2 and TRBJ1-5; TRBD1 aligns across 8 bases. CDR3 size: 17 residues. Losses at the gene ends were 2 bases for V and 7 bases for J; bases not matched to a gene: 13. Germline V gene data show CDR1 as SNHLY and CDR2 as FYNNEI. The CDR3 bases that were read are TGTGCCAGCAGTGAAAGGGGACCGGACAGGGAGGAGCAGCCC. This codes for CASSERGPDREEQP. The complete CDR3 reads CASSERGPDREEQPQHF.

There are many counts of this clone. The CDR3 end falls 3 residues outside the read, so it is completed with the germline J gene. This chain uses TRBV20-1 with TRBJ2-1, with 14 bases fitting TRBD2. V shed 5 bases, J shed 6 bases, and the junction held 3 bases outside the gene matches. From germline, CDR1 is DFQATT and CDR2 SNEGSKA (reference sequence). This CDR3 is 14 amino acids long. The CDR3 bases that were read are TGCAGTGCTCGGGGACTAGCGGGAGTCAATGAG. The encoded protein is CSARGLAGVNE. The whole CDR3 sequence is CSARGLAGVNEQFF.

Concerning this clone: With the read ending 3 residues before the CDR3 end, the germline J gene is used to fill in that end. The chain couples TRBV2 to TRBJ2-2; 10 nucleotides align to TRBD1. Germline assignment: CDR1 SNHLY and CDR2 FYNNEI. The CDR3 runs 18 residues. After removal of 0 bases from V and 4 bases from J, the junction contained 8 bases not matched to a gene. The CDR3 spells CASSEALLGTGVTGELFF. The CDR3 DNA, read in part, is TGTGCCAGCAGTGAAGCGCTTCTTGGGACAGGGGTCACCGGGGAG.

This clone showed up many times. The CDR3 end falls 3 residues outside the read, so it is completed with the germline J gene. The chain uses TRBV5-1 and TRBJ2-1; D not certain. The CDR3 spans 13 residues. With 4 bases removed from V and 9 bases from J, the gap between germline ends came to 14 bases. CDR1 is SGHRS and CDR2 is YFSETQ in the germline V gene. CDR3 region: CASSLDPPGEQFF. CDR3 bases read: TGCGCCAGCAGCCTGGACCCCCCGGGTGAG.

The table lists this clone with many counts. CDR3 residues: CAISESGQPQHF. The CDR3 bases that were read are TGTGCCATCAGTGAGTCAGGTCAGCCC. The V and J genes are TRBV10-3 and TRBJ1-5; D unclear. The read stops 3 residues short of the end of the CDR3; the missing end is completed from the germline J gene. Trimming pared 0 bases from V and 6 bases from J, leaving 3 bases between. CDR1 ENHRY and CDR2 SYGVKD come from the germline V gene. The CDR3 extends over 12 amino acids.

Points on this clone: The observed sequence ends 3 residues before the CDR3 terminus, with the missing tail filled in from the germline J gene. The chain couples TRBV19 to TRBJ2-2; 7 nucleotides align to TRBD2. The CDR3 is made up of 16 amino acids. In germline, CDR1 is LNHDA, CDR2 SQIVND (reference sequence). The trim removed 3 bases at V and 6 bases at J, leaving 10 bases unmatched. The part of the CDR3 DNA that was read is TGTGCCAGTAGTATTCCGGGGATACGGGGGGCCGGGGAG. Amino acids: CASSIPGIRGAGE. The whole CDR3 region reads CASSIPGIRGAGELFF.

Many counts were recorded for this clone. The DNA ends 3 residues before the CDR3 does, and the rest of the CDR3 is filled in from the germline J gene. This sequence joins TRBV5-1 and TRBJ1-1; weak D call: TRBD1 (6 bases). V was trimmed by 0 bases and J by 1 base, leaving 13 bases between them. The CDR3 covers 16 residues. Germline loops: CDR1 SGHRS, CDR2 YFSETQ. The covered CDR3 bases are TGCGCCAGCAGCTTGGCCAATCAGGGGCCGAACACTGAA. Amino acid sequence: CASSLANQGPNTE. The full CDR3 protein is CASSLANQGPNTEAFF.

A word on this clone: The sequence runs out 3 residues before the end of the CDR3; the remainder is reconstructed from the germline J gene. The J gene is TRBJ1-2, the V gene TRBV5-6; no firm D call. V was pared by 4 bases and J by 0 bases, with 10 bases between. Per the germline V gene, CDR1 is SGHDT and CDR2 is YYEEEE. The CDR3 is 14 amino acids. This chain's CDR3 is CASSLRQANYGYTF. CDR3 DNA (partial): TGTGCCAGCAGCCTCAGGCAAGCTAACTATGGC.

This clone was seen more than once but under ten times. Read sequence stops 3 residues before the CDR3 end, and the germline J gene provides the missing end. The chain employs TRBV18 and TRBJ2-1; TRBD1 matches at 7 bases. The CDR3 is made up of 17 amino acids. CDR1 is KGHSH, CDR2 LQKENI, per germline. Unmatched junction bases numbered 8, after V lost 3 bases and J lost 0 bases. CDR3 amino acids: CASSPTTGSSSYNEQFF. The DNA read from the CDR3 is TGTGCCAGCTCACCCACGACAGGGTCAAGCTCCTACAATGAG. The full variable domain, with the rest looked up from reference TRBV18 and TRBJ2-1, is NAGVMQNPRHLVRRRGQEARLRCSPMKGHSHVYWYRQLPEEGLKFMVYLQKENIIDESGMPKERFSAEFPKEGPSILRIQQVVRGDSAAYFCASSPTTGSSSYNEQFFGPGTRLTVL.

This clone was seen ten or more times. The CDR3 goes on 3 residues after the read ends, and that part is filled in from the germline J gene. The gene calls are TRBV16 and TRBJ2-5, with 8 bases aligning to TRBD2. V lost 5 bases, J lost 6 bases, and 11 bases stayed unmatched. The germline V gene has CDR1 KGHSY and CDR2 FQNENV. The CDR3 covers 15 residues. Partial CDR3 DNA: TGTGCCAGCAGCTCGGCGGGGGGCAGAGGGAAGACC. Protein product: CASSSAGGRGKT. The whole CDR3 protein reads CASSSAGGRGKTQYF.

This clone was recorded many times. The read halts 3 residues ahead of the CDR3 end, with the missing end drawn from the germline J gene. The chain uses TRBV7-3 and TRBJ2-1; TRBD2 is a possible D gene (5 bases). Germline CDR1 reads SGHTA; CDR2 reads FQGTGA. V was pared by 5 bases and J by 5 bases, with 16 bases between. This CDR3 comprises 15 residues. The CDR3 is CASSIKAVSHNEQFF. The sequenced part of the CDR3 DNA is TGTGCCAGCAGCATTAAAGCGGTCAGCCACAATGAG.

This chain's CDR3 is CASSLGAIDEQFF. The covered CDR3 bases are TGTGCCAGCAGCTTAGGTGCGATCGATGAG. The chain uses TRBV7-9 and TRBJ2-1; D remains unclear. The DNA ends 3 residues before the CDR3 does, and the rest of the CDR3 is filled in from the germline J gene. The CDR3 sequence is 13 residues long. Germline loops: CDR1 SEHNR, CDR2 FQNEAQ (reference sequence). Trimming stripped 1 base from V and 8 bases from J, with 9 bases between. Based on the CDR3 plus reference TRBV7-9 and TRBJ2-1, the full variable domain is DTGVSQNPRHKITKRGQNVTFRCDPISEHNRLYWYRQTLGQGPEFLTYFQNEAQLEKSRLLSDRFSAERPKGSFSTLEIQRTEQGDSAMYLCASSLGAIDEQFFGPGTRLTVL.

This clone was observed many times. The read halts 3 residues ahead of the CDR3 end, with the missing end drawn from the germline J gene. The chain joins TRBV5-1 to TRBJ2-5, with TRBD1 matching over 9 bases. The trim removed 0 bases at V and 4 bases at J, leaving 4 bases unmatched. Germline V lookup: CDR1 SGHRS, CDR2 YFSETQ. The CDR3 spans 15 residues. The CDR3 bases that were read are TGCGCCAGCAGCTTGGCACAGGGGGCCCGAGAGACC. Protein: CASSLAQGARET. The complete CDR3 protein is CASSLAQGARETQYF.

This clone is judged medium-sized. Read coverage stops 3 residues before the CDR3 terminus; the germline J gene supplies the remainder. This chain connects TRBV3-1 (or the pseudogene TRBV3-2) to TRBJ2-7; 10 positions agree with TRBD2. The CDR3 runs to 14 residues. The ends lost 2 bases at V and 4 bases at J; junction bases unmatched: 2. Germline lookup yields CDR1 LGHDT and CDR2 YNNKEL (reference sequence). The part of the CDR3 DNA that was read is TGTGCCAGCAGCCAACTAGCGGGAGCTTACGAG. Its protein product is CASSQLAGAYE. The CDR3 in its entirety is CASSQLAGAYEQYF.

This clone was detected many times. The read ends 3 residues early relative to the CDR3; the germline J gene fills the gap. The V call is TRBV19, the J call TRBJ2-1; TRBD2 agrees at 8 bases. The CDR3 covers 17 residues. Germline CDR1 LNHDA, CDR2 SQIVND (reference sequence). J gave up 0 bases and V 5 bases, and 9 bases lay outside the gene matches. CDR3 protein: CASSVRGGASSYNEQFF. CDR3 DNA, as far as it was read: TGTGCCAGTAGTGTTCGGGGGGGGGCTAGCTCCTACAATGAG.

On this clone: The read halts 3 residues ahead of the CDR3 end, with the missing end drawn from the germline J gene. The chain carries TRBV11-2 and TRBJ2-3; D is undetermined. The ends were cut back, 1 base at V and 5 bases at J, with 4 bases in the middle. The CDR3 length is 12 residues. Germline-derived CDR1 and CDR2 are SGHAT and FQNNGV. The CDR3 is CASSLVGDTQYF. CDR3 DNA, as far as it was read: TGTGCCAGCAGCTTAGTCGGAGATACG.

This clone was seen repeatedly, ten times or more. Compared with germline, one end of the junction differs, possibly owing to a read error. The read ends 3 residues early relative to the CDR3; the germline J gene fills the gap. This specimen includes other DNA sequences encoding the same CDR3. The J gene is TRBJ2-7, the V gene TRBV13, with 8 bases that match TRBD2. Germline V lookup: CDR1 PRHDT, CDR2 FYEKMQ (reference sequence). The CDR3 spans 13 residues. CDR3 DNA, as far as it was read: TGTGCCAGCAGCGTAGGACTAGCTTACGAG. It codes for CASSVGLAYE. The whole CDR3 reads CASSVGLAYEQYF.

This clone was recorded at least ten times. The CDR3 bases that were read are TGTGCCAGCAGCTTAGGTCCTAGACAGCCC. Translating gives CASSLGPRQP. The whole CDR3 protein is CASSLGPRQPQHF. The chain links TRBV7-8 to TRBJ1-5; D is ambiguous. The DNA ends 3 residues before the CDR3 does, and the rest of the CDR3 is filled in from the germline J gene. V shed 1 base and J shed 7 bases, with 8 bases lying between them. Per the germline V gene, CDR1 is SGHVS and CDR2 is FQNEAQ. The CDR3 consists of 13 residues.

Incomplete CDR3 DNA: TGTGCCAGCTCACCAAGGCAGAATCACTACGAG. This gives the protein CASSPRQNHYE. The CDR3 as a whole reads CASSPRQNHYEQYF. The chain is built from TRBV18 and TRBJ2-7; D remains ambiguous. Read data end 3 residues before the CDR3 end; the end is taken from the germline J gene. The CDR3 has 14 residues. With 2 bases removed from V and 3 bases from J, the gap between germline ends came to 11 bases. Germline V gene sequence: CDR1 KGHSH, CDR2 LQKENI. Complete variable domain (other parts from reference TRBV18 and TRBJ2-7): NAGVMQNPRHLVRRRGQEARLRCSPMKGHSHVYWYRQLPEEGLKFMVYLQKENIIDESGMPKERFSAEFPKEGPSILRIQQVVRGDSAAYFCASSPRQNHYEQYFGPGTRLTVT.

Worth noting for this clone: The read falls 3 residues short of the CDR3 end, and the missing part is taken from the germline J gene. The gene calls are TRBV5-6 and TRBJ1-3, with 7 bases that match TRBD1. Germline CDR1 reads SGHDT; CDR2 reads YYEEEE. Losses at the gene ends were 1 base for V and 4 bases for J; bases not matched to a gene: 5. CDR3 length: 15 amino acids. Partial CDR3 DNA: TGTGCCAGCAGCTTGATGGGACAGCTGGGAAACACC. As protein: CASSLMGQLGNT. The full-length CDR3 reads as CASSLMGQLGNTIYF.

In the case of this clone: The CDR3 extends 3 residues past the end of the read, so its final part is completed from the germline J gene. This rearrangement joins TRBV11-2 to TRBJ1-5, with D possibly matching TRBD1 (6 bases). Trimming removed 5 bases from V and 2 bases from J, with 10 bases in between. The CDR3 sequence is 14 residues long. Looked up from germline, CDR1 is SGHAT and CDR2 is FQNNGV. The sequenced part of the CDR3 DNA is TGTGCCAGCAGCAGGGACACCGGCAATCAGCCC. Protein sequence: CASSRDTGNQP. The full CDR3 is CASSRDTGNQPQHF.